This T cell receptor (beta chain) was profiled in a study of T cells in localized non-small cell lung cancer. Overall study findings and caveats: Appearance in adjacent lung was seen for a median approximately 59 of the top 100 tumor clones.

The V end was cut by 7 bases, the J end by 0 bases, with 13 bases between. This CDR3 has 14 amino acids. The germline V gene encodes CDR1 SGHRS and CDR2 YFSETQ. With respect to this clone: Its antigen remains unknown.

TCRdb's table, derived via immunoSEQ multiplex PCR, lists solely in-frame clones and lacks some. The repertoire has about 52,000 clones, roughly 80% of them found once; the top ten carry 3.5% to 5.5%. The chain employs TRBV5-1 and TRBJ1-2; the D gene is possibly TRBD1 (6 bases). The sequences come from PBMCs, collected before any cancer treatment. The origin of this receptor is a woman aged 40-69 years with stage II lung adenocarcinoma. The CDR3 loop reads CASGAQGANYGYTF. The CDR3, as DNA: TGCGCCAGCGGGGCACAGGGAGCTAACTATGGCTACACCTTC.